The next 28 T cell receptor beta chains were all read from a single sample in a study of spatial heterogeneity in lung cancer (dated by TCRdb to between 2018 and 2021). Reading the label with the study, this specimen's time point is: sample taken at primary tumor resection. Library prep was done by 5' RACE. The instrument given in TCRdb is NextSeq 500. Clones were called with MiXCR by TCRdb after fastp trimmed the public reads at Q25, and only in-frame beta chains were retained. Rows matching on CDR3 protein sequence are summarized as one entry with the most common DNA and genes. The sample data list about 8,000 distinct CDR3 sequences, and 9.7% of these were observed just once. Around 24% of the sample is in the top ten clones. The sequenced sample was normal lung tissue next to the tumor, obtained at surgery. These receptors were collected from a male donor with early-stage non-small cell lung cancer.

This clonotype was seen ten or more times. The rearrangement links TRBV19 to TRBJ1-5; D remains ambiguous. The germline V gene encodes CDR1 LNHDA and CDR2 SQIVND (reference sequence). Deletions cut 4 bases from V and 4 bases from J, with 8 bases between. The CDR3 totals 13 residues. CDR3 sequence: CASSTQRNQPQHF. CDR3 DNA sequence: TGTGCCAGTAGTACCCAAAGAAATCAGCCCCAGCATTTT.

There are many counts of this clonotype. The rearrangement uses TRBV6-6 and TRBJ2-5; the D gene is possibly TRBD2 (5 bases). The CDR3 totals 14 residues. The V gene lost 6 bases and the J gene lost 4 bases, with 15 bases spanning the gap. Germline loops: CDR1 MNHNY, CDR2 SVGAGI (reference sequence). The CDR3: CASSPYVAGETQYF. CDR3 nucleotide sequence: TGTGCCAGCAGCCCTTACGTCGCGGGAGAGACCCAGTACTTC.

This clonotype is termed medium-sized. The chain links TRBV5-5 to TRBJ1-1; D possibly corresponds to TRBD1 (6 bases). CDR3 size: 15 residues. Germline loops: CDR1 SGHKS, CDR2 YYEKEE (reference sequence). Trimming cost V 4 bases and J 5 bases, with 18 bases left between them. CDR3 residues: CASSPLAGGQTEAFF. The DNA for the CDR3 is TGTGCCAGCAGCCCCCTCGCGGGGGGACAAACTGAAGCTTTCTTT.

There are many counts of this clonotype. V usage is TRBV30 and J usage is TRBJ2-2; 12 bases line up with TRBD2. The J segment lost 0 bases and the V segment lost 8 bases, leaving 7 bases of the junction unmatched. The germline CDR1 and CDR2 sequences are GTSNPN and SVGIG (reference sequence). The length of the CDR3 is 16 residues. For the CDR3, the DNA is TGTGCCCGACGGACTAGCGGGACCTCGAACACCGGGGAGCTGTTTTTT. Its translation: CARRTSGTSNTGELFF.

This clonotype is categorized as medium-sized. The chain joins TRBV7-2 to TRBJ2-1; the D is unclear. Trimming cost V 1 base and J 8 bases, with 9 bases left between them. Looked up from germline, CDR1 is SGHTA and CDR2 is FQGNSA. The CDR3 spans 13 residues. The CDR3 nucleotides are TGTGCCAGCAGCTTAGGGATACAGTATGAGCAGTTCTTC. Its protein product is CASSLGIQYEQFF.

This clonotype was seen at least ten times. The chain combines TRBV3-1 with TRBJ2-5; D may match TRBD1 or TRBD2 (6 bases each). V was pared by 5 bases and J by 1 base, with 11 bases between. The CDR3 has 14 residues. In germline, CDR1 is LGHDT, CDR2 YNNKEL (reference sequence). The CDR3 DNA sequence: TGTGCCAGCAGCAGGGGGGATTTCCAAGAGACCCAGTACTTC. It yields the protein CASSRGDFQETQYF.

There are many counts of this clonotype. The rearrangement links TRBV5-1 to TRBJ2-3; D is ambiguous. The CDR3 is made up of 14 amino acids. V gave up 0 bases and J gave up 5 bases, with 10 bases separating them. Germline V gene lookup returns CDR1 SGHRS and CDR2 YFSETQ. The DNA for the CDR3 is TGCGCCAGCAGCTTGGGGAGAACTGGAGATACGCAGTATTTT. Amino acid sequence: CASSLGRTGDTQYF.

This clonotype was observed at least ten times. The chain is built from TRBV7-2 and TRBJ2-2; 9 bases agree with TRBD1. V lost 5 bases and J lost 3; bases outside the gene matches: 7. The CDR3 has 16 amino acids. Germline V gives CDR1 SGHTA, CDR2 FQGNSA. This CDR3 is CASSTGQGGDTGELFF. In nucleotides, the CDR3 is TGTGCCAGCAGCACGGGACAGGGTGGTGACACCGGGGAGCTGTTTTTT.

This clonotype was observed at least ten times. The chain combines TRBV5-6 with TRBJ1-5; no clear D. Trimming shortened V by 1 base and J by 1 base, and 9 bases separated the two germline ends. The germline CDR1 and CDR2 sequences are SGHDT and YYEEEE. This CDR3 contains 15 residues. The CDR3 region has the DNA TGTGCCAGCAGCTTGTGGGGTGGAAGCAATCAGCCCCAGCATTTT. Encoded protein: CASSLWGGSNQPQHF.

This clonotype was seen repeatedly, ten times or more. This rearrangement joins TRBV5-1 to TRBJ1-4, with 7 positions matching TRBD1. The CDR3 is 14 residues long. Germline lookup yields CDR1 SGHRS and CDR2 YFSETQ. Trimming removed 5 bases from V and 6 bases from J; junction bases left unmatched: 7. CDR3 sequence (DNA): TGCGCCAGCAGAATACAGGGGTTGGATGAAAAACTGTTTTTT. Amino acids: CASRIQGLDEKLFF.

This clonotype qualifies as medium-sized. The chain recombines TRBV7-8 with TRBJ1-4, with 8 bases matching TRBD1. CDR3 length: 18 amino acids. Germline V gene lookup returns CDR1 SGHVS and CDR2 FQNEAQ. Trimming at V came to 5 bases and at J to 1 base, leaving 12 bases not matched to a gene. For the CDR3, the DNA is TGTGCCAGCAGCCCGTTACGGGACAGGAAAAAAACTAATGAAAAACTGTTTTTT. It codes for CASSPLRDRKKTNEKLFF.

Ten or more counts support this clonotype. The chain carries TRBV5-4 and TRBJ2-5, with D possibly TRBD2 on 5 matching bases. The V gene lost 0 bases and the J gene lost 5 bases, with 11 bases spanning the gap. The CDR3 loop spans 14 amino acids. Per the germline V gene, CDR1 is SGHNT and CDR2 is YYREEE (reference sequence). The CDR3 loop reads CASSLAAGGETQYF. Here the CDR3 DNA reads TGTGCCAGCAGCTTGGCTGCGGGCGGGGAGACCCAGTACTTC.

In regard to this clonotype: At one end the junction does not follow the germline gene, possibly because of a read error. The V and J genes are TRBV12-3 or TRBV12-4 and TRBJ1-5, with TRBD1 matching 9 bases. The CDR3 totals 16 residues. In DNA, the CDR3 is TGTGCCAGCAGTTTAGGGGGACCGGGACAGGGCGGTCAGCCCCACTTT. The encoded protein is CASSLGGPGQGGQPHF.

This clonotype showed up many times. The chain recombines TRBV9 with TRBJ2-6; D ambiguous. The CDR3 extends over 15 amino acids. Germline V gene data show CDR1 as SGDLS and CDR2 as YYNGEE. The V and J ends lost 1 base and 3 bases respectively, with 8 bases between them. Here the CDR3 reads CASSVSGLGANVLTF. CDR3 sequence (DNA): TGTGCCAGCAGCGTATCCGGCCTTGGGGCCAACGTCCTGACTTTC.

By proportion, this clonotype is medium-sized. The chain carries TRBV7-9 and TRBJ1-4; no firm D call. The CDR3 runs 13 residues. The germline gives CDR1 SEHNR, CDR2 FQNEAQ (reference sequence). Trimming shortened V by 6 bases and J by 4 bases, and 9 bases separated the two germline ends. DNA of the CDR3: TGTGCCAGCAGACGAGAGGTTAATGAAAAACTGTTTTTT. Translation: CASRREVNEKLFF.

This chain joins TRBV5-1 and TRBJ2-1; possibly TRBD1 or TRBD2 for D (7 bases each). CDR3 length: 18 residues. V was pared by 5 bases and J by 3 bases, with 24 bases between. Germline values: CDR1 SGHRS, CDR2 YFSETQ. Written as DNA, the CDR3 is TGCGCCAGCAGTTGGCGGGAGAACACCGGGGACAGCTACAATGAGCAGTTCTTC. Encoded protein: CASSWRENTGDSYNEQFF.

This clonotype was seen ten or more times. The chain recombines TRBV2 with TRBJ2-7; maybe TRBD2 (5 bases). The germline V gene has CDR1 SNHLY and CDR2 FYNNEI. Between the trimmed V and J ends, which lost 4 bases and 7 bases, there was a span of 17 bases. The CDR3 length is 14 residues. The CDR3 DNA reads TGTGCCAGCAGTGTACTAGAGGCGGCTGGGGAGCAGTACTTC. This encodes CASSVLEAAGEQYF.

Details on this clonotype: Since no conserved phenylalanine or tryptophan closes the CDR3, a read error is the likely cause. The limits of the CDR3 on the DNA are not certain, so only TCRdb's listed CDR3 is given. The V call is TRBV4-3, the J call TRBJ2-6. Looked up from germline, CDR1 is LGHNA and CDR2 is YSLEER. The CDR3 has 8 residues if both end residues are counted. The CDR3 sequence: CASSQDPQ.

This chain links TRBV13 with TRBJ1-5; D is uncertain. V shed 0 bases and J shed 7 bases, with 13 bases lying between them. CDR3 size: 15 residues. Germline V gives CDR1 PRHDT, CDR2 FYEKMQ (reference sequence). The CDR3 DNA sequence: TGTGCCAGCAGCTTAGGCCCTCAGAGGGCCCAGCCCCAGCATTTT. It is translated as CASSLGPQRAQPQHF.

In this sample, this clonotype turned up many times. This chain uses TRBV20-1 with TRBJ2-3, with TRBD1 identical over 7 bases. V was clipped by 6 bases and J by 5 bases; unmatched bases: 11. Germline V gives CDR1 DFQATT, CDR2 SNEGSKA (reference sequence). The CDR3 extends over 14 amino acids. The CDR3 sequence is CSATRQGVQDTQYF. DNA of the CDR3: TGCAGTGCAACGAGACAGGGAGTTCAAGATACGCAGTATTTT.

This clonotype occurred many times. The chain combines TRBV6-6 with TRBJ1-2; D possibly corresponds to TRBD1 (5 bases). This CDR3 is built from 13 residues. Germline lookup yields CDR1 MNHNY and CDR2 SVGAGI (reference sequence). V lost 5 bases and J 1 base, leaving 8 bases between the germline ends. The CDR3 protein is CASSMTDNYGYTF. CDR3 coding DNA: TGTGCCAGCAGTATGACAGATAACTATGGCTACACCTTC.

J is TRBJ2-2 and V is TRBV2; 8 nucleotides line up with TRBD1. Per germline, CDR1 SNHLY and CDR2 FYNNEI. V lost 6 bases to trimming and J lost 1 base; unmatched junction nucleotides: 4. This CDR3 spans 15 amino acids. The CDR3 DNA follows: TGTGCCAGCAGGGTAGGACAGGGGAACACCGGGGAGCTGTTTTTT. Its protein product is CASRVGQGNTGELFF. Full variable domain (missing parts from reference TRBV2 and TRBJ2-2): EPEVTQTPSHQVTQMGQEVILRCVPISNHLYFYWYRQILGQKVEFLVSFYNNEISEKSEIFDDQFSVERPDGSNFTLKIRSTKLEDSAMYFCASRVGQGNTGELFFGEGSRLTVL.

This clonotype was observed many times. The rearrangement links TRBV6-5 to TRBJ2-1; 8 bases match TRBD2. V dropped 8 bases and J dropped 4; count of bases not matched to a gene: 1. This CDR3 has 12 amino acids. Looked up from germline, CDR1 is MNHEY and CDR2 is SVGAGI. The CDR3 DNA is TGTGCCAGCCGGGAGGGGTACAATGAGCAGTTCTTC. Its translation is CASREGYNEQFF.

The table lists this clonotype with many counts. This chain joins TRBV7-2 and TRBJ2-5; TRBD1 agrees at 9 bases. V was clipped by 3 bases and J by 3 bases; unmatched bases: 5. CDR3 length equals 15 residues. The V gene's germline CDR1 is SGHTA and CDR2 FQGNSA. The CDR3 is CASSFRTGAEETQYF. CDR3 nucleotide sequence: TGTGCCAGCAGCTTTAGGACAGGGGCCGAAGAGACCCAGTACTTC.

V and J are TRBV18 and TRBJ1-2; unclear D gene. The CDR3 is 17 amino acids. The germline V gene encodes CDR1 KGHSH and CDR2 LQKENI. Trimming removed 2 bases from V and 0 bases from J, with 16 bases in between. The CDR3 loop reads CASSPSQGFLTNYGYTF. The CDR3 region has the DNA TGTGCCAGCTCACCAAGCCAAGGGTTCCTTACTAACTATGGCTACACCTTC.

As regards this clonotype: With a much larger clone just one base away, this may be a read error. Without the conserved terminal phenylalanine or tryptophan, this CDR3 likely stems from a read error. This chain links TRBV15 with TRBJ2-7; 7 nucleotides match TRBD2. The CDR3 extends over 13 amino acids. V dropped 2 bases and J dropped 6; count of bases not matched to a gene: 4. Germline assignment: CDR1 LNHNV and CDR2 YYDKDF (reference sequence). This chain's CDR3 is CATSRTPSGEQYL. CDR3 coding DNA: TGTGCCACCAGCAGAACTCCTAGCGGCGAGCAGTACCTC.

Ten or more counts support this clonotype. This chain connects TRBV5-4 to TRBJ2-7; 8 bases are shared with TRBD1. Trimming cost V 5 bases and J 0 bases; bases outside gene matches: 4. The CDR3 spans 14 residues. In germline, CDR1 is SGHNT, CDR2 YYREEE (reference sequence). DNA of the CDR3: TGTGCCAGCAGTTCCGGGACAGGCTCCTACGAGCAGTACTTC. Translation: CASSSGTGSYEQYF.

This clonotype ranks as large. The rearrangement joins TRBV6-5 to TRBJ1-1; D is perhaps TRBD1 (5 bases). CDR3 length: 13 residues. CDR1 MNHEY and CDR2 SVGAGI come from the germline V gene. V was trimmed by 1 base and J by 5 bases, leaving 8 bases between them. In nucleotides, the CDR3 is TGTGCCAGCAGTTACTTCGGGGGGACTGAAGCTTTCTTT. Residues: CASSYFGGTEAFF.